The 16 T cell receptor beta chains presented below share a single source sample, sequenced in a study of T cell changes during pregnancy in multiple sclerosis. TCRdb's copy holds only in-frame clones and misses some; the assay was immunoSEQ multiplex PCR. The table records 35,000 to 50,000 clones, around 90% of them present only once. The specimen comprised CD4+ T cells from peripheral blood mononuclear cells, sampled in the first trimester of pregnancy. The origin of the receptors is a female donor with multiple sclerosis, enrolled in a pregnancy study.

V and J are TRBV10-3 and TRBJ2-5; TRBD1 is a possible D gene (6 bases). The CDR3 has 14 amino acids. V lost 6 bases to trimming and J lost 4 bases, with 15 bases between them. CDR1 ENHRY and CDR2 SYGVKD come from the germline V gene. The DNA for the CDR3 is TGTGCCATCAGAAGACAGGCCGCGGGAGAGACCCAGTACTTC. Protein product: CAIRRQAAGETQYF.

V and J are TRBV7-2 and TRBJ2-5; D remains ambiguous. The germline V gene encodes CDR1 SGHTA and CDR2 FQGNSA. V was trimmed by 5 bases and J by 5 bases, leaving 12 bases between them. CDR3 length: 13 amino acids. The CDR3 here is CASSPRVRETQYF. In nucleotides, the CDR3 is TGTGCCAGCAGCCCCCGGGTCCGGGAGACCCAGTACTTC.

The CDR3 bases are TGTGCCAGCAGTTGGTCTTTAGTGTACGAGCAGTACTTC. Its protein product is CASSWSLVYEQYF. The rearrangement uses TRBV28 and TRBJ2-7; no clear D gene. V was pared by 4 bases and J by 4 bases, with 11 bases between. Germline V gene lookup returns CDR1 MDHEN and CDR2 SYDVKM. The CDR3 runs 13 residues.

This sequence joins TRBV5-1 and TRBJ1-2; 7 positions agree with TRBD1. The V gene's germline CDR1 is SGHRS and CDR2 YFSETQ. The CDR3 spans 13 residues. V was pared by 4 bases and J by 6 bases, with 6 bases of the junction left unmatched. CDR3 in amino acids: CASSQTGSNGYTF. The CDR3 DNA is TGCGCCAGCAGCCAGACAGGGTCAAATGGCTACACCTTC.

The V gene is TRBV6-1, the J gene TRBJ2-5; D is ambiguous. Germline V CDR1 and CDR2: MNHNS, SASEGT. This CDR3 comprises 13 residues. V was cut by 7 bases and J by 5 bases, with 14 bases left in between. CDR3 loop: CASIGRFQETQYF. DNA of the CDR3: TGTGCCAGCATCGGCAGGTTTCAGGAGACCCAGTACTTC.

A note on this clone: This same CDR3 is encoded by further DNA sequences in the sample. The J gene is TRBJ1-1, the V gene TRBV19, with a possible D match to TRBD1 (5 bases). V shed 8 bases and J shed 1 base, with 11 bases lying between them. This CDR3 has 13 amino acids. Germline V gene sequence: CDR1 LNHDA, CDR2 SQIVND (reference sequence). The CDR3: CASSNQGNTEAFF. In nucleotides, the CDR3 is TGTGCCAGTTCCAACCAGGGGAACACTGAAGCTTTCTTT.

The chain joins TRBV7-6 to TRBJ2-7; D possibly corresponds to TRBD2 (5 bases). The germline CDR1 and CDR2 sequences are SGHVS and FNYEAQ. The length of the CDR3 is 13 residues. V was shortened by 5 bases and J by 1 base, with 9 bases between the two germline ends. The CDR3 bases are TGTGCCAGCAGCCGGACTTTATCCTACGAGCAGTACTTC. As protein: CASSRTLSYEQYF.

The chain has TRBV6-1 and TRBJ2-2, with a weak D call TRBD1 (6 bases). V lost 7 bases and J lost 4, with 10 bases in between. This CDR3 region has 13 residues. From germline, CDR1 is MNHNS and CDR2 SASEGT. The CDR3 DNA reads TGTGCCAGCACCAGAGGGGGCACCGGGGAGCTGTTTTTT. Translating it yields CASTRGGTGELFF.

The chain combines TRBV9 with TRBJ1-2; the match to TRBD1 covers 10 bases. Germline V lookup: CDR1 SGDLS, CDR2 YYNGEE. This CDR3 is 15 amino acids long. Unmatched junction bases numbered 8, after V lost 5 bases and J lost 4 bases. The CDR3 loop reads CASRSDRGLGYGYTF. The CDR3 DNA reads TGTGCCAGCAGGTCAGACAGGGGGCTTGGCTATGGCTACACCTTC.

The chain joins TRBV5-1 to TRBJ2-3; TRBD2 is a possible D gene (7 bases). Germline V CDR1 and CDR2: SGHRS, YFSETQ. This CDR3 is built from 15 residues. V lost 6 bases and J 6 bases, leaving 20 bases between the germline ends. The CDR3 spells CASKGGAGGLDTQYF. The DNA for the CDR3 is TGCGCCAGCAAGGGGGGGGCCGGGGGTTTGGATACGCAGTATTTT. Variable domain in full (rest from reference TRBV5-1 and TRBJ2-3): KAGVTQTPRYLIKTRGQQVTLSCSPISGHRSVSWYQQTPGQGLQFLFEYFSETQRNKGNFPGRFSGRQFSNSRSEMNVSTLELGDSALYLCASKGGAGGLDTQYFGPGTRLTVL.

The genes are TRBV2 and TRBJ2-7; 8 bases are a match to TRBD2. After removal of 6 bases from V and 2 bases from J, the junction contained 6 bases not matched to a gene. The CDR3 extends over 14 amino acids. Germline V lookup: CDR1 SNHLY, CDR2 FYNNEI. The CDR3 loop reads CASRLSGSPYEQYF. CDR3 bases: TGTGCCAGCAGACTGAGCGGGAGTCCCTACGAGCAGTACTTC.

This clone showed up just once. The rearrangement uses TRBV19 and TRBJ2-5, with TRBD2 matching over 10 bases. Unmatched junction bases numbered 9, after V lost 3 bases and J lost 5 bases. Germline assignment: CDR1 LNHDA and CDR2 SQIVND (reference sequence). The CDR3 spans 16 residues. CDR3 sequence (DNA): TGTGCCAGTAGTATTAGACTAGCGGGCCGCCAGGAGACCCAGTACTTC. Translating gives CASSIRLAGRQETQYF.

The chain recombines TRBV5-1 with TRBJ2-1; 9 nucleotides line up with TRBD2. CDR1 and CDR2 (germline): SGHRS, YFSETQ. The ends lost 0 bases at V and 7 bases at J; junction bases unmatched: 5. This CDR3 is 15 amino acids long. The CDR3 is CASSLGSSGINEQFF. In nucleotides, the CDR3 is TGCGCCAGCAGCTTGGGATCTAGCGGGATAAATGAGCAGTTCTTC.

This clone was found once. This chain connects TRBV19 to TRBJ2-3; TRBD1 agrees at 8 bases. Germline lookup yields CDR1 LNHDA and CDR2 SQIVND (reference sequence). The CDR3 totals 15 residues. V shed 6 bases, J shed 3 bases, and the junction held 8 bases outside the gene matches. The CDR3 DNA reads TGTGCCAGTAGGCGGCCGGGACAGGCGACAGATACGCAGTATTTT. Residues: CASRRPGQATDTQYF.

The chain is built from TRBV19 and TRBJ1-4; 7 bases are a match to TRBD1. Germline CDR1 LNHDA, CDR2 SQIVND (reference sequence). The CDR3 runs 14 residues. With 4 bases clipped from V and 11 bases from J, the junction kept 10 bases outside the gene matches. CDR3 loop: CASSTRGTDYKLFF. CDR3 in DNA: TGTGCCAGTAGTACCCGGGGGACAGACTACAAACTGTTTTTT.

This clone was seen a single time. The rearrangement joins TRBV5-1 to TRBJ2-1; 15 nucleotides agree with TRBD2. Per the germline V gene, CDR1 is SGHRS and CDR2 is YFSETQ. The CDR3 has 17 residues. Germline trimming cut 4 bases from V and 5 bases from J; bases unmatched to any gene: 7. The CDR3 region has the DNA TGCGCCAGCAGCGTCGGGACTAGCGGGAGGACCCACAATGAGCAGTTCTTC. Protein sequence: CASSVGTSGRTHNEQFF.